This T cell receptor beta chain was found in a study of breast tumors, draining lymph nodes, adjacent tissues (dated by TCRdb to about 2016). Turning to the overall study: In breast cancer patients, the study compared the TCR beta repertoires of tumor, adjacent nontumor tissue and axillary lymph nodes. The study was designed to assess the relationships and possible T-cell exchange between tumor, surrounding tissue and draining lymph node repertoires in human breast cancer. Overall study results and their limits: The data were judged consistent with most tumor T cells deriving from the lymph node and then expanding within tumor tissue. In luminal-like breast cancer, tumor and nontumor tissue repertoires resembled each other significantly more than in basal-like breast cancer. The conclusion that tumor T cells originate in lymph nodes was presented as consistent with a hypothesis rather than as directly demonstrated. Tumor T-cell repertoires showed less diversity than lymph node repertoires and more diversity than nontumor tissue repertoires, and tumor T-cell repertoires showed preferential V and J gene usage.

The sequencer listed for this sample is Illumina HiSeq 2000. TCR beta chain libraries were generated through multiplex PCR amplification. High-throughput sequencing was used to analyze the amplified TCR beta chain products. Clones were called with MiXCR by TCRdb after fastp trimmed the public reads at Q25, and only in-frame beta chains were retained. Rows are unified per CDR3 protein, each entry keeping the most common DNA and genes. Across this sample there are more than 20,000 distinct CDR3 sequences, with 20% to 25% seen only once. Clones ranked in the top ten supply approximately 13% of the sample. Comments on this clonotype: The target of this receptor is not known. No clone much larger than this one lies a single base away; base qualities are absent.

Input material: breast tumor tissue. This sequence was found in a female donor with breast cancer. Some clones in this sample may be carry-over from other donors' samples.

CDR3 reads: CASSLVRGATEAFF. The DNA sequence reads TGTGCCAGCAGCTTAGTACGGGGGGCCACTGAAGCTTTCTTT. Rearrangement joined TRBV7-9 to TRBJ1-1; a weak D assignment points to TRBD1 (6 bases agree). The germline V gene (reference sequence) specifies SEHNR as CDR1 and FQNEAQ as CDR2. The CDR3 runs 14 amino acids, cysteine and phenylalanine included. Only CDR3 DNA remains: 42 bases, in frame from the first base. V is clipped by 1 base and J by 4 bases, and the sequence between their germline boundaries is 10 bases long.